The clone carrying this T cell receptor beta chain has a single count. The antigen remains undetermined. The data were taken from a study of T-cell memory formation after mild COVID-19. Study summary: Largely, TCR clusters stayed within a single donor. Study conclusions and caveats: Cross-reactive memory appears to have joined, as suggested by some responding clones showing up in pre-infection memory.

The CDR3 has 13 amino acids. From germline, CDR1 is PRHDT and CDR2 FYEKMQ (reference sequence). V gave up 7 bases and J gave up 1 base, with 10 bases separating them. TCR alpha and TCR beta cDNA libraries carrying sample barcodes and UMIs were produced by 5'RACE using constant-segment primers. One entry per CDR3 protein, called by TCRdb with MiXCR from the 5' RACE reads. The table includes about 100,000 distinct CDR3 sequences, over 8.5% detected once. The V gene is TRBV13, the J gene TRBJ1-1, with D perhaps TRBD1 (5 bases). Sequenced: PBMCs or a T cell subset sorted from them (not recorded which). This sequence was found in a man younger than 35 who had mild COVID-19 (a few samples of this study predate the infection). Cell type and time point are not known. In DNA, the CDR3 is TGTGCCAGCACCTGGGGGGGGAACACTGAAGCTTTCTTT. It translates to CASTWGGNTEAFF.